This TCR beta chain was recorded in a study of blood T cell repertoires in COVID-19. Study information: Samples came from the United States, Italy and Spain, spanning acute and convalescent COVID-19. The cDNA or gDNA used as material had been derived from T cells, B-cell-depleted T cells, or PBMCs.

Authors' methods: Reference gene primer amplification gave estimated nucleated cell counts. The data were produced by immunoSEQ multiplex PCR, yet TCRdb's version contains in-frame clones alone and is incomplete. V, J and clone size are those of that table, while D and trimming were read from the DNA. The data hold about 120,000 clones, with 80% to 90% observed a single time. V shed 3 bases and J shed 2 bases, with 11 bases lying between them. From germline, CDR1 is KGHSH and CDR2 LQKENI. The CDR3 runs 14 residues. For this clone: Other DNA sequences in the same sample also yield this CDR3.

The sequencing input was peripheral blood. The V call is TRBV18, the J call TRBJ2-7; tentatively, D is TRBD1 (5 bases). The TCR was taken from a man in his 70s with active or convalescent COVID-19. DNA for the CDR3: TGTGCCAGCTCACCGGGGCAGGGCGCCTACGAGCAGTACTTC. Its protein is CASSPGQGAYEQYF.